This T cell receptor beta chain originates from a study of blood T cell repertoires in COVID-19. Clones were sequenced by immunoSEQ multiplex PCR, and TCRdb holds only the in-frame ones, with some missing. The table includes fewer than 200,000 clones, over 80% detected once. J gave up 9 bases and V 6 bases, and 14 bases lay outside the gene matches. The CDR3 runs 15 residues. Germline CDR1 is MNHEY and CDR2 is SMNVEV (reference sequence). This TCR was sampled from a woman aged 45-60 years who had recovered from COVID-19. The specimen sequenced was PBMCs or T cells enriched from blood (not recorded which). The chain uses TRBV27 and TRBJ1-5, with TRBD1 matching 7 bases. The DNA for the CDR3 is TGTGCCAGCAGCCCCGACAGGGTGCGCCCATGGCCCCAGCATTTT. Its translation: CASSPDRVRPWPQHF.